Listed below are T cell receptor beta chains from one sample, sequenced in a study of chemoradiotherapy in HPV16-positive cancers. Only in-frame clones appear in the TCRdb table, and some are missing; sequencing was by immunoSEQ multiplex PCR. The profile shows some 6,200 clones, roughly four fifths of them singletons. This sample was gathered from a patient who underwent chemoradiotherapy. These receptors all stem from a human donor with HPV-associated anogenital cancer. The CDR3 runs from the conserved cysteine through the conserved F or W.

>TRBJ1-1|14|TRBV7-9
CASLRDPVNTEAFF
>TRBJ1-2|13|TRBV7-2
CASSSGQAYGYTF
>TRBJ1-1|13|TRBV7-3
CASSHNKGTEAFF
>TRBJ2-1|15|TRBV4-3
CASSQDGGRYNEQFF
>TRBJ1-2|15|TRBV7-2
CASSLSLSGMGGYTF
>TRBJ1-1|15|TRBV15
CATSREGQGLNEAFF
>TRBJ2-2|15|TRBV7-9
CASFGLAGVTGELFF
>TRBJ2-5|14|TRBV28
CASSQSSGGWSQYF
>TRBJ2-7|16|TRBV7-8
CASSQISGGLAYEQYF
>TRBJ2-3|12|TRBV27
CASSVGTDTQYF
>TRBJ2-3|15|TRBV28
CASSQRPTRADTQYF
>TRBJ1-5|17|TRBV7-8
CASSYRQGLYSNQPQHF
>TRBJ2-5|17|TRBV28
CASSLWASGGIRETQYF
>TRBJ2-7|16|TRBV19
CASSIRGTPSTYEQYF
>TRBJ2-1|11|TRBV20-1
CSARRRGARFF
>TRBJ2-7|14|TRBV4-3
CASSQDTTAYEQYF
>TRBJ2-5|15|TRBV7-9
CASSLSGGADETQYF
>TRBJ2-4|16|TRBV7-9
CASSLAGIQAKNIQYF